Listed here is a single TCR beta chain. The antigen is unknown. The sample originates from a study of OX40 agonist ivuxolimab in advanced cancers. Across the study: At 0.01 to 10 mg/kg, ivuxolimab was administered intravenously to patients every 2 weeks.

The CDR3 length is 17 residues. Findings of the study overall: Among the lowest levels of clonal expansion were found in partial responders at 0.1-3.0 mg/kg.

Data came from immunoSEQ multiplex PCR; TCRdb stores just in-frame clones and leaves some out. The profile covers about 62,000 clones, with 82% appearing a single time and 5.5% to 6% taken by the ten largest. V gene TRBV12-2 combines with J gene TRBJ2-2; the table's D call, TRBD2, has no DNA check behind it. TRBV12-2 is a pseudogene segment. The sequence was obtained from an adult with an advanced solid tumor such as melanoma, head and neck, liver or kidney cancer. The sequencing used CD4+ or CD8+ T cells sorted from blood, collected in a trial of the OX40 agonist ivuxolimab. CDR3 residues: CASRPRRTSGDTGELFF. The CDR3 coding sequence is TGTGCAAGTCGCCCCCGCCGGACTAGCGGAGACACCGGGGAGCTGTTTTTT.